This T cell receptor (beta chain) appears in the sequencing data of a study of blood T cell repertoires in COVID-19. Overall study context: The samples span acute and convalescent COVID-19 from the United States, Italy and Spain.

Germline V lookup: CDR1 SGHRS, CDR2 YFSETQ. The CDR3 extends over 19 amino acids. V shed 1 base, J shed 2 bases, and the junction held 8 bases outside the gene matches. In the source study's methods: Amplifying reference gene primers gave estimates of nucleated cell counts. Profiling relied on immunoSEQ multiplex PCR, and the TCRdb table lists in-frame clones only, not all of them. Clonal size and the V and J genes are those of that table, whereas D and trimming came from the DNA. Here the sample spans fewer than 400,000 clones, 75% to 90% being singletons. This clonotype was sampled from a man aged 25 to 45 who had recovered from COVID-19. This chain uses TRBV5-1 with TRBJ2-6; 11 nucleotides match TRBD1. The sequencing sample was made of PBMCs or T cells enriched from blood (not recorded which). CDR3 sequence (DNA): TGCGCCAGCAGCTTGCCTCCGGGACAGGGGGGGGCTGGGGCCAACGTCCTGACTTTC. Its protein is CASSLPPGQGGAGANVLTF. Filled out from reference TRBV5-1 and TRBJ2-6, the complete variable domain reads KAGVTQTPRYLIKTRGQQVTLSCSPISGHRSVSWYQQTPGQGLQFLFEYFSETQRNKGNFPGRFSGRQFSNSRSEMNVSTLELGDSALYLCASSLPPGQGGAGANVLTFGAGSRLTVL.